The present T cell receptor (beta chain) was sequenced within a study of technical replicates of blood from a few donors. Trimming removed 3 bases from V and 2 bases from J, with 14 bases in between. Per germline, CDR1 SGHTA and CDR2 FQGNSA. CDR3 length equals 15 residues. Libraries were prepared by immunoSEQ multiplex PCR; TCRdb keeps only in-frame clonotypes and omits some of them. The sample consists of about 14,000 clones, approximately 80% of them appearing once. The sequenced material came from PBMCs. The receptor was isolated from a human donor in good health. This sequence joins TRBV7-2 and TRBJ2-7; D remains ambiguous. CDR3 residues: CASSFLASLTYEQYF. The CDR3 coding sequence is TGTGCCAGCAGCTTTTTGGCTAGTCTAACCTACGAGCAGTACTTC.